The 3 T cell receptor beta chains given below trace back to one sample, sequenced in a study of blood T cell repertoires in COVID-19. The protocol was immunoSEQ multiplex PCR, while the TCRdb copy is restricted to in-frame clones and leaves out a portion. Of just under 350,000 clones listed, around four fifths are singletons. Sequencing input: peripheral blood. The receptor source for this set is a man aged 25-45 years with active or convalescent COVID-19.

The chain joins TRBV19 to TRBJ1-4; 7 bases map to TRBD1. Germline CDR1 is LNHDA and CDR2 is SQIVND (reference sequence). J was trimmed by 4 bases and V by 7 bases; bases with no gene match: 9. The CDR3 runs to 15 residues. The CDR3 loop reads CASTTSGGGNEKLFF. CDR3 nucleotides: TGTGCCAGTACCACCTCAGGGGGAGGTAATGAAAAACTGTTTTTT.

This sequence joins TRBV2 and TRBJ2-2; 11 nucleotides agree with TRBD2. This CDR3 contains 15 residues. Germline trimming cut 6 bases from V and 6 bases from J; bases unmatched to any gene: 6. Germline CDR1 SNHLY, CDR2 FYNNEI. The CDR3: CASRALAGAPGELFF. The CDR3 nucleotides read TGTGCCAGCAGGGCACTAGCGGGGGCTCCCGGGGAGCTGTTTTTT.

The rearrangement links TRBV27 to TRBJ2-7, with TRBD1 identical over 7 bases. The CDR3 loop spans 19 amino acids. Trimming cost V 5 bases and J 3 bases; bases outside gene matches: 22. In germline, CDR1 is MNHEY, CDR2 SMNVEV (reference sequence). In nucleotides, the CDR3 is TGTGCCAGCAGTCGGCAGACAGGGATAGGGAAGAGATGGGGCTACGAGCAGTACTTC. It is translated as CASSRQTGIGKRWGYEQYF.